The clone carrying this T cell receptor beta chain was seen more than once but under ten times. Its antigen is not identified. The record originates from a study of T cells after yellow fever vaccination. Study conclusions and caveats: The secondary response showed a weaker magnitude and a faster peak, day 5 versus 15.

CDR3 length: 16 residues. Germline V gene sequence: CDR1 SGHAT, CDR2 FQNNGV. Trimming at V came to 6 bases and at J to 1 base, leaving 9 bases not matched to a gene. 5'RACE template switching produced TCR cDNA carrying a universal primer site and UMIs. A single record per CDR3 protein comes from TCRdb applying MiXCR to the 5' RACE reads. The table has about 350,000 distinct CDR3 sequences, 11% seen once. Sequencing was performed on PBMCs, taken on the day of the first yellow fever vaccination. V is TRBV11-2 and J is TRBJ1-1; 9 bases match TRBD1. This receptor was obtained from a man aged 18 to 29 who received the YFV17D yellow fever vaccine. CDR3 sequence reads: CASRSGTGRTNTEAFF. CDR3 nucleotides: TGTGCCAGCAGGTCGGGGACAGGGAGGACGAACACTGAAGCTTTCTTT.